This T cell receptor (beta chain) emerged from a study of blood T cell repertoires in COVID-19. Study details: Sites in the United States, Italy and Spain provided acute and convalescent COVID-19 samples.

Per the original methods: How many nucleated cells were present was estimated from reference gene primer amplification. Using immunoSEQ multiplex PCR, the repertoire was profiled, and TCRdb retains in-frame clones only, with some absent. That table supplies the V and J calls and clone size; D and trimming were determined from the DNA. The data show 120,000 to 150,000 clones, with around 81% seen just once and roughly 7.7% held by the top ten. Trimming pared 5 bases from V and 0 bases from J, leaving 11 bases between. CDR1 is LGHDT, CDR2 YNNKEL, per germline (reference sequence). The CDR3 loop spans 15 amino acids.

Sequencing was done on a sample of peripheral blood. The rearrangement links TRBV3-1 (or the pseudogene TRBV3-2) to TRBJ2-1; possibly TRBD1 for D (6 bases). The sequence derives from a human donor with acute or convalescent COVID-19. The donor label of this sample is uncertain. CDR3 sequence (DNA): TGTGCCAGCAGCAGCCAGGGGAGCTCCTACAATGAGCAGTTCTTC. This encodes CASSSQGSSYNEQFF.